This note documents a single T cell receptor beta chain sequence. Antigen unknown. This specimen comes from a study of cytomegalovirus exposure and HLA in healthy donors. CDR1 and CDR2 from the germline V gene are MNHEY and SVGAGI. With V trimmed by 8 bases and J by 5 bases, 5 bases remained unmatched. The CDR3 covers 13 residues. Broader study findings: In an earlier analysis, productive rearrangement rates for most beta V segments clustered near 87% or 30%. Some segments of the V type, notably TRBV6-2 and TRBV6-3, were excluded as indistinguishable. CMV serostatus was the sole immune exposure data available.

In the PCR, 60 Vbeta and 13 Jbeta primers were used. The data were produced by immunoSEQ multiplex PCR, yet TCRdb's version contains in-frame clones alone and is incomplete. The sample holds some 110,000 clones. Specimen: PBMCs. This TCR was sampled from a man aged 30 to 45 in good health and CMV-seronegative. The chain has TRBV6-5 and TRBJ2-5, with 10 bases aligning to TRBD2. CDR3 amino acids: CASRLAGVETQYF. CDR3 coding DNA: TGTGCCAGCCGGCTAGCGGGAGTTGAGACCCAGTACTTC.